One and the same sample provided the 23 T cell receptor beta chains below, sequenced in a study of T cell responses to AZD1222 COVID-19 vaccine. Sequenced by immunoSEQ multiplex PCR; TCRdb stores in-frame clones only, minus some. The sample includes 70,000 to 90,000 clones, around 86% of them seen just once. The sequences come from peripheral blood, collected 28 days after the second AZD1222 dose. All receptors come from an adult who received the AZD1222 COVID-19 vaccine.

V and J are TRBV19 and TRBJ1-2; tentative D call: TRBD1 (5 bases). In germline, CDR1 is LNHDA, CDR2 SQIVND (reference sequence). Deletions cut 5 bases from V and 2 bases from J, with 18 bases between. The CDR3 spans 16 residues. CDR3 residues: CASSPGGGSTNYGYTF. As DNA, the CDR3 is TGTGCCAGTAGTCCCGGGGGAGGGTCTACCAACTATGGCTACACCTTC.

The CDR3 here is CASSSAALSSYEQYF. Here the CDR3 DNA reads TGTGCCAGCAGCTCGGCAGCCCTTTCCTCCTACGAGCAGTACTTC. The chain uses TRBV7-2 and TRBJ2-7; D is uncertain. Germline V gene lookup returns CDR1 SGHTA and CDR2 FQGNSA. The CDR3 sequence is 15 residues long. Trimming stripped 4 bases from V and 0 bases from J, with 13 bases between.

This clone has only a few counts. This chain connects TRBV7-2 to TRBJ1-5; 8 bases align to TRBD1. V shed 1 base and J 8 bases; nucleotides not matched to a gene: 7. The germline V gene has CDR1 SGHTA and CDR2 FQGNSA. The CDR3 runs 15 residues. CDR3 amino acids: CASSLVWTGREPQHF. In nucleotides, the CDR3 is TGTGCCAGCAGCTTAGTGTGGACAGGGAGAGAGCCCCAGCATTTT.

This chain joins TRBV7-3 and TRBJ2-2; unclear D gene. The CDR3 length is 14 residues. CDR1 and CDR2 (germline): SGHTA, FQGTGA. Deletions cut 7 bases from V and 3 bases from J, with 12 bases between. CDR3 amino acids: CASKRDGYTGELFF. In DNA, the CDR3 is TGTGCCAGCAAGAGAGACGGTTACACCGGGGAGCTGTTTTTT. Full variable domain (missing parts from reference TRBV7-3 and TRBJ2-2): GAGVSQTPSNKVTEKGKYVELRCDPISGHTALYWYRQSLGQGPEFLIYFQGTGAADDSGLPNDRFFAVRPEGSVSTLKIQRTERGDSAVYLCASKRDGYTGELFFGEGSRLTVL.

The chain has TRBV28 and TRBJ1-1; weak D call: TRBD1 (6 bases). Germline V gene data show CDR1 as MDHEN and CDR2 as SYDVKM. V was cut by 3 bases and J by 4 bases, with 12 bases left in between. CDR3 size: 14 residues. CDR3 region: CASSFPKGVTEAFF. Here the CDR3 DNA reads TGTGCCAGCAGTTTTCCGAAGGGGGTCACTGAAGCTTTCTTT.

This sequence joins TRBV6-4 and TRBJ1-5, with D possibly matching TRBD1 (6 bases). The CDR3 totals 17 residues. V lost 9 bases, J lost 1 base, and 22 bases lay in between. Germline V lookup: CDR1 MRHNA, CDR2 SNTAGT. CDR3 protein: CARKGLLQGESNQPQHF. The DNA of the CDR3 is TGTGCCAGGAAGGGGTTGTTACAGGGTGAAAGCAATCAGCCCCAGCATTTT.

V gene TRBV24-1 combines with J gene TRBJ1-1; D perhaps matches TRBD1 (5 bases). The germline V gene has CDR1 KGHDR and CDR2 SFDVKD. The CDR3 has 14 residues. V was trimmed by 6 bases and J by 3 bases, leaving 13 bases between them. The CDR3 here is CATSRGGVDTEAFF. The CDR3 DNA reads TGTGCCACCAGTCGGGGAGGGGTGGACACTGAAGCTTTCTTT.

V and J are TRBV6-2 or TRBV6-3 and TRBJ1-2; D may be TRBD1 (6 bases). The V end lost 7 bases, the J end lost 5 bases, and 23 bases lay between the germline ends. The CDR3 is made up of 16 amino acids. Germline values: CDR1 MNHEY, CDR2 SVGEGT. This CDR3 reads CASTPTGAGGFYGYTF. In DNA, the CDR3 is TGTGCCAGCACCCCAACGGGGGCTGGGGGATTTTATGGCTACACCTTC.

This clone was detected once. V usage is TRBV24-1 and J usage is TRBJ1-2, with unresolved D. Germline V gene sequence: CDR1 KGHDR, CDR2 SFDVKD. V gave up 4 bases and J gave up 7 bases, with 9 bases separating them. CDR3 length: 12 residues. The CDR3 DNA reads TGTGCCACCAGTGACAGCCCGTCTGGCTACACCTTC. Its protein is CATSDSPSGYTF.

The V call is TRBV29-1, the J call TRBJ1-4; the D gene is possibly TRBD1 (5 bases). The germline gives CDR1 SQVTM, CDR2 ANQGSEA. The CDR3 extends over 11 amino acids. V lost 4 bases, J lost 8 bases, and 8 bases lay in between. The CDR3 coding sequence is TGCAGCGTTGGGGGGAGAGAAAAACTGTTTTTT. Translation gives CSVGGREKLFF.

This clone was seen a few times. The chain links TRBV9 to TRBJ2-1, with a tentative D call TRBD1 (6 bases). V was trimmed by 4 bases and J by 0 bases, leaving 11 bases between them. Germline values: CDR1 SGDLS, CDR2 YYNGEE. The CDR3 runs 15 residues. The CDR3 spells CASSPPGASYNEQFF. DNA for the CDR3: TGTGCCAGCAGCCCCCCAGGGGCCTCCTACAATGAGCAGTTCTTC.

The gene calls are TRBV18 and TRBJ2-1; 10 nucleotides line up with TRBD2. CDR3 length: 16 residues. Trimming at V came to 0 bases and at J to 5 bases, leaving 4 bases not matched to a gene. Germline CDR1 reads KGHSH; CDR2 reads LQKENI. CDR3 amino acids: CASSPPTSGAHNEQFF. The CDR3, as DNA: TGTGCCAGCTCACCACCTACTAGCGGGGCACACAATGAGCAGTTCTTC.

This clone was detected once. J is TRBJ1-2 and V is TRBV18, with a tentative D call TRBD1 (6 bases). The V end was cut by 6 bases, the J end by 0 bases, with 14 bases between. CDR3 length equals 15 residues. Germline CDR1 and CDR2: KGHSH and LQKENI. The CDR3 here is CASSQEGGTNYGYTF. The CDR3 DNA follows: TGTGCCAGCTCTCAAGAGGGGGGAACTAACTATGGCTACACCTTC.

The chain joins TRBV10-3 to TRBJ1-1, with TRBD1 matching 10 bases. The CDR3 sequence is 15 residues long. Trimming took 5 bases from V and 3 from J; bases not matched to a gene: 6. Germline CDR1 is ENHRY and CDR2 is SYGVKD. The CDR3 DNA reads TGTGCCATCAGTAGATCCGGGACAGGGGACACTGAAGCTTTCTTT. Translated, it gives CAISRSGTGDTEAFF.

CDR3 region: CASSLQQVTSGANVLTF. The DNA of the CDR3 is TGTGCCAGCAGCTTACAGCAAGTCACTTCTGGGGCCAACGTCCTGACTTTC. V is TRBV7-3 and J is TRBJ2-6; the D is unclear. V lost 2 bases to trimming and J lost 1 base, with 12 bases between them. Germline values: CDR1 SGHTA, CDR2 FQGTGA. This CDR3 is 17 amino acids long.

The gene calls are TRBV3-1 (or the pseudogene TRBV3-2) and TRBJ1-2, with a weak D call TRBD1 (6 bases). The CDR3 is made up of 14 amino acids. Germline V gene sequence: CDR1 LGHDT, CDR2 YNNKEL (reference sequence). Trimming removed 3 bases at V and 6 bases at J, with 14 bases between. CDR3 amino acids: CASSQGGGSHGYTF. The DNA for the CDR3 is TGTGCCAGCAGCCAGGGGGGCGGCAGCCATGGCTACACCTTC.

The chain is built from TRBV6-2 or TRBV6-3 and TRBJ2-3; D ambiguous. V lost 4 bases to trimming and J lost 5 bases, with 10 bases between them. Germline assignment: CDR1 MNHEY and CDR2 SVGEGT. CDR3 size: 13 residues. CDR3 sequence reads: CASSLPLVDTQYF. As DNA, the CDR3 is TGTGCCAGCAGTTTACCACTGGTAGATACGCAGTATTTT.

V usage is TRBV18 and J usage is TRBJ2-2, with D perhaps matching TRBD1 (6 bases). Trimming cost V 1 base and J 1 base, with 7 bases left between them. The V gene's germline CDR1 is KGHSH and CDR2 LQKENI. This CDR3 contains 15 residues. CDR3 DNA sequence: TGTGCCAGCTCACCACGACAGGTGAACACCGGGGAGCTGTTTTTT. Its translation: CASSPRQVNTGELFF.

This chain connects TRBV29-1 to TRBJ2-3; D gene ambiguous. The CDR3 length is 13 residues. Deletions cut 5 bases from V and 2 bases from J, with 11 bases between. Germline CDR1 SQVTM, CDR2 ANQGSEA. DNA of the CDR3: TGCAGCGTTTGTACAGATAACACAGATACGCAGTATTTT. Protein product: CSVCTDNTDTQYF.

The CDR3 spells CASSQRGIDTQYF. DNA for the CDR3: TGTGCCAGCAGCCAACGGGGTATAGATACGCAGTATTTT. The chain carries TRBV3-1 (or the pseudogene TRBV3-2) and TRBJ2-3; the D gene is possibly TRBD2 (5 bases). Germline V lookup: CDR1 LGHDT, CDR2 YNNKEL (reference sequence). This CDR3 is built from 13 residues. Trimming cost V 2 bases and J 5 bases, with 8 bases left between them.

The chain uses TRBV5-4 and TRBJ2-7; the match to TRBD1 covers 7 bases. The germline gives CDR1 SGHNT, CDR2 YYREEE (reference sequence). The CDR3 runs to 16 residues. The trim removed 3 bases at V and 2 bases at J, leaving 11 bases unmatched. The CDR3 nucleotides are TGTGCCAGCAGCTCGGAACCCGGGACAGCAACCTACGAGCAGTACTTC. Translated: CASSSEPGTATYEQYF.

The V call is TRBV30, the J call TRBJ1-1; D gene uncertain. The CDR3 length is 15 residues. V lost 5 bases and J 2 bases, leaving 18 bases between the germline ends. Looked up from germline, CDR1 is GTSNPN and CDR2 is SVGIG (reference sequence). The chain's CDR3 is CAWGKRGMGNTEAFF. The CDR3 nucleotides read TGTGCCTGGGGTAAACGAGGGATGGGTAACACTGAAGCTTTCTTT.

The rearrangement joins TRBV5-5 to TRBJ1-2, with a possible D match to TRBD1 (6 bases). CDR1 and CDR2 from the germline V gene are SGHKS and YYEKEE (reference sequence). The CDR3 spans 15 residues. The V end lost 8 bases, the J end lost 2 bases, and 19 bases lay between the germline ends. The CDR3 sequence: CASSLTGTSNYGYTF. The CDR3 DNA reads TGTGCCAGTTCACTTACAGGGACGTCAAACTATGGCTACACCTTC.